Listed here are 27 T cell receptor beta chains from one sample, sequenced in a study of T-cell reconstitution after alpha-beta-depleted transplantation in children. Unique molecular identifiers were incorporated during preparation of the TCRbeta library. Each CDR3 protein gets one entry after TCRdb re-called the PCR reads with MiXCR. Here the sample spans under 250,000 distinct CDR3 sequences, roughly a quarter being singletons. Specimen: PBMCs, mostly from graft donor cells, collected 360 days after TCRalphabeta/CD19-depleted stem cell transplant. These receptors were taken from a female patient aged 2-9 years who had a stem cell transplant for congenital amegakaryocytic thrombocytopenia, so the T cells may come from the graft donor.

This clonotype has a handful of counts. This sequence joins TRBV6-2 or TRBV6-3 and TRBJ2-1; D ambiguous. V lost 2 bases and J 6 bases, leaving 5 bases between the germline ends. This CDR3 has 12 amino acids. Germline lookup yields CDR1 MNHEY and CDR2 SVGEGT. The CDR3 spells CASSYRSNEQFF. The DNA of the CDR3 is TGTGCCAGCAGTTACCGCAGCAATGAGCAGTTCTTC.

The V call is TRBV15, the J call TRBJ2-7; no firm D call. Trimming cost V 0 bases and J 2 bases, with 8 bases left between them. Germline V gene lookup returns CDR1 LNHNV and CDR2 YYDKDF (reference sequence). The CDR3 length is 14 residues. In DNA form, the CDR3 reads TGTGCCACCAGCAGAGAATTTGGCCCCTACGAGCAGTACTTC. This translates into CATSREFGPYEQYF.

This chain joins TRBV11-2 and TRBJ1-2, with 12 bases matching TRBD1. V lost 5 bases to trimming and J lost 8 bases; unmatched junction nucleotides: 6. The CDR3 sequence is 14 residues long. Germline-derived CDR1 and CDR2 are SGHAT and FQNNGV. The CDR3 protein is CASSPGQGARGYTF. As DNA, the CDR3 is TGTGCCAGCAGCCCGGGACAGGGGGCGAGAGGCTACACCTTC.

This clonotype has just a few counts. The rearrangement links TRBV27 to TRBJ1-2, with TRBD1 matching 7 bases. The germline gives CDR1 MNHEY, CDR2 SMNVEV (reference sequence). The CDR3 is 16 residues long. V lost 6 bases, J lost 4 bases, and 14 bases stayed unmatched. CDR3 amino acids: CASRNRLQGQSYGYTF. In DNA form, the CDR3 reads TGTGCCAGCAGAAATCGACTTCAGGGACAGAGCTATGGCTACACCTTC.

The V gene is TRBV7-9, the J gene TRBJ2-5; D ambiguous. The CDR3 is 16 residues long. Germline V CDR1 and CDR2: SEHNR, FQNEAQ (reference sequence). V was cut by 2 bases and J by 3 bases, with 16 bases left in between. The CDR3 region has the DNA TGTGCCAGCAGCTTATATCAAGGACCAGGAAAAGAGACCCAGTACTTC. Protein: CASSLYQGPGKETQYF.

This clonotype has more than one count but fewer than ten. The gene calls are TRBV20-1 and TRBJ2-7; tentatively, D is TRBD1 or TRBD2 (5 bases each). The CDR3 contains 14 residues. Germline V gene lookup returns CDR1 DFQATT and CDR2 SNEGSKA (reference sequence). Trimming cost V 2 bases and J 0 bases, with 11 bases left between them. The CDR3 nucleotides are TGCAGTGCTAGAAATTGGGGGTCCTCCTACGAGCAGTACTTC. Residues: CSARNWGSSYEQYF.

This clonotype was detected a few times. The V and J genes are TRBV28 and TRBJ2-5; D is undetermined. Trimming shortened V by 8 bases and J by 2 bases, and 6 bases separated the two germline ends. From germline, CDR1 is MDHEN and CDR2 SYDVKM. There are 11 residues in the CDR3. The CDR3: CASEAQETQYF. CDR3 DNA sequence: TGTGCCAGCGAGGCGCAAGAGACCCAGTACTTC.

This chain joins TRBV19 and TRBJ2-1; no clear D gene. V lost 1 base and J 12 bases, leaving 7 bases between the germline ends. This CDR3 comprises 11 residues. Germline V gene lookup returns CDR1 LNHDA and CDR2 SQIVND (reference sequence). CDR3 amino acids: CASSIGGWQFF. Written as DNA, the CDR3 is TGTGCCAGTAGTATAGGTGGGTGGCAGTTCTTC.

The CDR3 sequence is CAISDGGLPTEAFF. CDR3 coding DNA: TGTGCCATCAGTGACGGCGGGTTGCCCACTGAAGCTTTCTTT. The V call is TRBV10-3, the J call TRBJ1-1; no clear D gene. Per the germline V gene, CDR1 is ENHRY and CDR2 is SYGVKD. This CDR3 is 14 amino acids long. Trimming removed 3 bases from V and 4 bases from J, with 12 bases in between.

The gene calls are TRBV4-1 and TRBJ2-1, with unresolved D. V lost 3 bases, J lost 4 bases, and 7 bases lay in between. Germline loops: CDR1 MGHRA, CDR2 YSYEKL. This CDR3 is built from 13 residues. CDR3 nucleotides: TGCGCCAGCAGCCATCCCGGGTACAATGAGCAGTTCTTC. This sequence encodes CASSHPGYNEQFF.

CDR3 in amino acids: CSARGGGGMDEKLFF. CDR3 bases: TGCAGTGCTAGAGGAGGGGGTGGTATGGATGAAAAACTGTTTTTT. The rearrangement joins TRBV20-1 to TRBJ1-4; maybe TRBD1 (6 bases). V lost 1 base and J 6 bases, leaving 15 bases between the germline ends. The CDR3 has 15 amino acids. CDR1 is DFQATT and CDR2 is SNEGSKA in the germline V gene (reference sequence).

This clonotype was detected many times. The chain couples TRBV12-3 or TRBV12-4 to TRBJ1-1; possibly TRBD1 for D (6 bases). This CDR3 contains 13 residues. Trimming removed 5 bases at V and 3 bases at J, with 10 bases between. CDR3 DNA: TGTGCCAGCAGTACAACAGGGTACACTGAAGCTTTCTTT. Translation: CASSTTGYTEAFF.

The V and J genes are TRBV25-1 and TRBJ2-3, with 7 bases matching TRBD1. The germline V gene has CDR1 MGHDK and CDR2 SYGVNS. Trimming removed 3 bases from V and 4 bases from J; junction bases left unmatched: 7. The CDR3 totals 15 residues. The CDR3 coding sequence is TGTGCCAGCAGTGACCCCGGGACAGAGCCAGATACGCAGTATTTT. This codes for CASSDPGTEPDTQYF.

There are a few counts of this clonotype. The rearrangement links TRBV7-3 to TRBJ2-1; 7 nucleotides line up with TRBD2. The V and J ends lost 3 bases and 5 bases, in that order; junction bases with no gene match: 16. CDR3 size: 18 residues. In germline, CDR1 is SGHTA, CDR2 FQGTGA. CDR3 DNA sequence: TGTGCCAGCAGCTTGGGTAGGTGGAGGGAGGGCCCGAACAATGAGCAGTTCTTC. Its translation: CASSLGRWREGPNNEQFF.

This clonotype was seen a handful of times. The chain employs TRBV29-1 and TRBJ2-1; 9 bases line up with TRBD1. This CDR3 comprises 14 residues. CDR1 is SQVTM, CDR2 ANQGSEA, per germline. J gave up 8 bases and V 6 bases, and 11 bases lay outside the gene matches. The CDR3, as DNA: TGCAGCGTACCGGGACAGGGCTGGTTGGATGAGCAGTTCTTC. Translation gives CSVPGQGWLDEQFF.

The chain couples TRBV7-6 to TRBJ2-3; D may be TRBD1 (5 bases). The CDR3 spans 17 residues. From germline, CDR1 is SGHVS and CDR2 FNYEAQ. With 2 bases removed from V and 2 bases from J, the gap between germline ends came to 17 bases. CDR3 loop: CASSLLGAGKYTDTQYF. The DNA for the CDR3 is TGTGCCAGCAGCTTACTTGGGGCAGGAAAGTACACAGATACGCAGTATTTT.

The J gene is TRBJ2-3, the V gene TRBV5-1; TRBD2 aligns across 13 bases. The V gene end was trimmed by 0 bases and the J gene end by 2 bases; junction bases not matched to a gene: 6. The CDR3 runs 18 residues. From germline, CDR1 is SGHRS and CDR2 YFSETQ. The CDR3 loop is CASSLEGLAGTNTDTQYF. The CDR3 nucleotides are TGCGCCAGCAGCTTGGAGGGACTAGCGGGGACGAACACAGATACGCAGTATTTT. Full variable domain (rest looked up from reference TRBV5-1 and TRBJ2-3): KAGVTQTPRYLIKTRGQQVTLSCSPISGHRSVSWYQQTPGQGLQFLFEYFSETQRNKGNFPGRFSGRQFSNSRSEMNVSTLELGDSALYLCASSLEGLAGTNTDTQYFGPGTRLTVL.

V usage is TRBV5-1 and J usage is TRBJ2-5, with 7 bases that match TRBD1. J lost 3 bases, V lost 4 bases, and 9 bases had no gene match. Germline CDR1 is SGHRS and CDR2 is YFSETQ. This CDR3 is 15 amino acids long. The CDR3 sequence is CASSPGTALKETQYF. The CDR3 coding sequence is TGCGCCAGCAGCCCCGGGACAGCCCTAAAAGAGACCCAGTACTTC. Combining the CDR3 with reference TRBV5-1 and TRBJ2-5 gives the whole variable domain KAGVTQTPRYLIKTRGQQVTLSCSPISGHRSVSWYQQTPGQGLQFLFEYFSETQRNKGNFPGRFSGRQFSNSRSEMNVSTLELGDSALYLCASSPGTALKETQYFGPGTRLLVL.

This rearrangement joins TRBV20-1 to TRBJ2-5; a weak D match, TRBD1 (5 bases). Trimming took 7 bases from V and 6 from J, leaving 15 bases between them. There are 12 residues in the CDR3. Germline V gene sequence: CDR1 DFQATT, CDR2 SNEGSKA (reference sequence). CDR3 in DNA: TGCAGTGGGGCCCAGGGTCCCCAGACCCAGTACTTC. This translates into CSGAQGPQTQYF.

Remarks on this clonotype: A much larger clone sits a single nucleotide away, making a read error possible. V usage is TRBV24-1 and J usage is TRBJ2-1; 7 bases are a match to TRBD1. V shed 3 bases and J 3 bases; nucleotides not matched to a gene: 7. The CDR3 loop spans 16 amino acids. The V gene's germline CDR1 is KGHDR and CDR2 SFDVKD. The CDR3 protein is CATSDVPRDSYNEQFF. CDR3 nucleotide sequence: TGTGCCACCAGTGATGTGCCACGGGACAGCTACAATGAGCAGTTCTTC.

The J gene is TRBJ2-1, the V gene TRBV28, with 7 bases lining up with TRBD2. Germline CDR1 and CDR2: MDHEN and SYDVKM. Trimming cost V 10 bases and J 4 bases; bases outside gene matches: 4. The CDR3 is 12 residues long. In DNA form, the CDR3 reads TGTGCCACCCTAGCGGAGTACAATGAGCAGTTCTTC. It codes for CATLAEYNEQFF.

The chain uses TRBV7-2 and TRBJ1-5; possible D gene TRBD1, 6 bases. The CDR3 runs 15 residues. Germline assignment: CDR1 SGHTA and CDR2 FQGNSA. The V and J ends lost 5 bases and 5 bases respectively, with 16 bases between them. In DNA form, the CDR3 reads TGTGCCAGCAGCGCGGGGCAGGGGAAGCATCAGCCCCAGCATTTT. It yields the protein CASSAGQGKHQPQHF.

This clonotype came up a few times. The rearrangement joins TRBV11-3 to TRBJ2-1, with D tentatively TRBD1 or TRBD2 (6 bases each). V dropped 5 bases and J dropped 9 bases, with 23 bases sitting between them. The CDR3 covers 16 residues. Germline CDR1 is SGHNT and CDR2 is YENEEA. CDR3 loop: CASSQLPGVGGSEQFF. CDR3 nucleotide sequence: TGTGCCAGCAGCCAACTTCCGGGGGTAGGGGGAAGTGAGCAGTTCTTC.

The chain is built from TRBV4-1 and TRBJ2-1, with TRBD2 identical over 7 bases. Germline CDR1 reads MGHRA; CDR2 reads YSYEKL. The CDR3 has 17 amino acids. Trimming cost V 1 base and J 2 bases; bases outside gene matches: 8. DNA of the CDR3: TGCGCCAGCAGCCAAGTTCCTCCAGCGGGACCCTACAATGAGCAGTTCTTC. This translates into CASSQVPPAGPYNEQFF.

There are a few counts of this clonotype. The gene calls are TRBV13 and TRBJ2-7, with D unresolved. V was clipped by 5 bases and J by 2 bases, with 7 bases between them. CDR3 length: 12 residues. The germline V gene has CDR1 PRHDT and CDR2 FYEKMQ (reference sequence). CDR3: CASSTLPYEQYF. In DNA form, the CDR3 reads TGTGCCAGCAGCACCCTTCCCTACGAGCAGTACTTC.

This clonotype turned up a few times. The J gene is TRBJ2-7, the V gene TRBV6-2 or TRBV6-3; 8 bases are shared with TRBD2. V lost 6 bases and J lost 0; bases outside the gene matches: 4. Germline V gene lookup returns CDR1 MNHEY and CDR2 SVGEGT. The CDR3 runs to 14 residues. The CDR3 coding sequence is TGTGCCAGCAGGACTAGCGCCAACTCCTACGAGCAGTACTTC. Translated: CASRTSANSYEQYF.

There are a few counts of this clonotype. CDR3 amino acids: CASSPSGVGGYTF. The CDR3 bases are TGTGCCAGCAGTCCCTCAGGGGTTGGCGGCTACACCTTC. The chain has TRBV27 and TRBJ1-2; tentative D call: TRBD1 (6 bases). The CDR3 runs 13 residues. CDR1 and CDR2 (germline): MNHEY, SMNVEV (reference sequence). V shed 5 bases and J shed 8 bases, with 15 bases lying between them.